Given below is one T cell receptor (beta chain) in context. What it binds is not known. The sample originates from a study of a mutant IDH1 vaccine in newly diagnosed glioma. Clones were read by immunoSEQ multiplex PCR, and TCRdb kept only the in-frame ones, dropping some. The data hold approximately 50,000 clones, with 78% observed a single time. The V segment lost 0 bases and the J segment 5 bases; nucleotides outside the gene matches: 3. CDR3 length: 14 amino acids. In germline, CDR1 is SNHLY, CDR2 FYNNEI. The time point: week 5, during vaccination. Each vaccine dose was 300 ug of mutant IDH1 20-mer peptide, with topical imiquimod.

The source of this sequence is a man aged 45-65 years with glioma. The chain couples TRBV2 to TRBJ1-2; 7 bases line up with TRBD1. The sample consisted of PBMCs, taken from a glioma patient whose treatment included an IDH1 peptide vaccine. CDR3 bases: TGTGCCAGCAGTGAAGCAAGGGGGCTGTATGGCTACACCTTC. Protein: CASSEARGLYGYTF.